These T cell receptor beta chains were read from a single sample in a study of T cell clonotyping in hematopoietic cell transplantation. Clones were sequenced by immunoSEQ multiplex PCR, and TCRdb holds only the in-frame ones, with some missing. This table has 20,000 to 25,000 clones, roughly nine tenths appearing once. The specimen was peripheral blood mononuclear cells, collected before stem cell transplant. These receptor sequences come from a young man with biphenotypic leukemia. Some clones in this sample may be carry-over from other donors' samples. Both conserved end residues are part of each CDR3. The order of the fields is clone size, J gene, D gene, V gene, CDR3 DNA, CDR3 protein. D genes are given only for firm matches. Expanded clones are given a class, and other clones once, few, many or no size at all.

NA,TRBJ2-1,NA,TRBV29-1,TGCAGCGTTGAAGGGGGATCGGGGTTCTTCAATGAGCAGTTCTTC,CSVEGGSGFFNEQFF
NA,TRBJ1-6,NA,TRBV6-1,TGTGCCAGCAGTGAAGAAACAGGGAAAAATTCACCCCTCCACTTT,CASSEETGKNSPLHF
NA,TRBJ2-3,NA,TRBV5-1,TGCGCCAGCAGCTTGGTAGGGGGAAACACAGATACGCAGTATTTT,CASSLVGGNTDTQYF
NA,TRBJ2-5,TRBD2,TRBV2,TGTGCCAGCAACCGGGGACTAGCGGGGGGGAACCAAGAGACCCAGTACTTC,CASNRGLAGGNQETQYF
NA,TRBJ2-5,NA,TRBV25-1,TGTGCCAGCACCGGGGAGACCCAGTACTTC,CASTGETQYF
NA,TRBJ2-7,TRBD2,TRBV6-5,TGTGCCAGCAGTTACCCGGGGGGGCGCGAGCAGTACTTC,CASSYPGGREQYF
once,TRBJ1-1,TRBD1,TRBV19,TGTGCCACTCTCACGCCGGGACAGGTAAGGGAAGCTTTCTTT,CATLTPGQVREAFF
few,TRBJ1-1,TRBD1,TRBV2,TGTGCCAGCAGTGTGACAGGGGTCTATATCGAAGCTTTCTTT,CASSVTGVYIEAFF
NA,TRBJ1-5,TRBD1,TRBV6-1,TGTGCCAGCAGTCCAGGGGGGGGTAGTAATCAGCCCCAGCATTTT,CASSPGGGSNQPQHF
NA,TRBJ2-7,TRBD2,TRBV7-2,TGTGCCAGCAGCTTGGTAGCGGGAGGCATAACCTCCTACGAGCAGTACTTC,CASSLVAGGITSYEQYF
NA,TRBJ2-7,NA,TRBV6-5,TGTGCCAGCAGTTACTCGACGGGGCTAGCGTCCTACGAGCAGTACTTC,CASSYSTGLASYEQYF
NA,TRBJ2-1,NA,TRBV19,TGTGCCAGTAGTATGGGGAAGAGCTCCTACAATGAGCAGTTCTTC,CASSMGKSSYNEQFF
NA,TRBJ1-1,NA,TRBV19,TGTGCCAGCCGCGCCGGGATAAGGGACACTGAAGCTTTCTTT,CASRAGIRDTEAFF
NA,TRBJ2-7,NA,TRBV30,TGTGCCTGGAGTGCGGGGCTCGGAGACTACGAGCAGTACTTC,CAWSAGLGDYEQYF
NA,TRBJ1-2,TRBD1,TRBV7-9,TGTGCCAGCAGCTTGGGGACAGAGTATGGCTACACCTTC,CASSLGTEYGYTF
NA,TRBJ2-7,NA,TRBV10-1,TGCGCCAGCAGTGCTGGGAACCCCTACGAGCAGTACTTC,CASSAGNPYEQYF
once,TRBJ1-1,NA,TRBV6-5,TGTGCCAGCAGTTACCGCGTGAACACTGAAGCTTTCTTT,CASSYRVNTEAFF
NA,TRBJ2-1,NA,TRBV29-1,TGCAGCGTTCGGGGGTTTAGCTACAATGAGCAGTTCTTC,CSVRGFSYNEQFF
NA,TRBJ1-2,NA,TRBV2,TGTGCCAGCAGTGTAGGGGGGCTTTATGGCTACACCTTC,CASSVGGLYGYTF
NA,TRBJ1-5,NA,TRBV4-1,TGCGCCAGCAGCCAAGTGGTGACGTCCGTTCAGCCCCAGCATTTT,CASSQVVTSVQPQHF